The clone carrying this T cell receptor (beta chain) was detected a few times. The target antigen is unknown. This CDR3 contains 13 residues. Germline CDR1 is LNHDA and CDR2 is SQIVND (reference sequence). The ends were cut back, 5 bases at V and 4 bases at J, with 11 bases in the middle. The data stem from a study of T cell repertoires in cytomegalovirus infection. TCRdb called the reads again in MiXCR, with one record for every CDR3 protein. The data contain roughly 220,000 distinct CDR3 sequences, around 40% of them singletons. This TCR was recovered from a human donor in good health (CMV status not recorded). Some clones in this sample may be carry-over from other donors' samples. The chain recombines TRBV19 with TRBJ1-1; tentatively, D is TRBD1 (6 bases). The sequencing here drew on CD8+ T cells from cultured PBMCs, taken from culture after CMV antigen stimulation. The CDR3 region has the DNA TGTGCCAGTAGTGTTCGCAGGGGCACTGAAGCTTTCTTT. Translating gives CASSVRRGTEAFF.